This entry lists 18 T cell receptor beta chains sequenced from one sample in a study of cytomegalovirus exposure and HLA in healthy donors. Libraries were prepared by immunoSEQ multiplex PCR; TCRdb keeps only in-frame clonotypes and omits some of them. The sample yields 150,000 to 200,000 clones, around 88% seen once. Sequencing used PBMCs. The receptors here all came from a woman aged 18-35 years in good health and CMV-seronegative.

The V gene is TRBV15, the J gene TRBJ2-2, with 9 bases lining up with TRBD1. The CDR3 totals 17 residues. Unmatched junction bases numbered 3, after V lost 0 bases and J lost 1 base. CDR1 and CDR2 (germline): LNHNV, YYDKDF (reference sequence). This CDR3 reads CATSRDWGQGNTGELFF. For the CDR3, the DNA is TGTGCCACCAGCAGAGATTGGGGACAGGGGAACACCGGGGAGCTGTTTTTT.

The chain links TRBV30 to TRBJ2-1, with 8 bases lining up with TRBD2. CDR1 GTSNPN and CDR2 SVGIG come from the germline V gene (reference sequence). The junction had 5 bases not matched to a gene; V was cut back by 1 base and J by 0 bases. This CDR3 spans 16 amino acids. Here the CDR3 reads CAWSGRGVSSYNEQFF. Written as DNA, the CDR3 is TGTGCCTGGAGTGGGCGGGGGGTTAGCTCCTACAATGAGCAGTTCTTC.

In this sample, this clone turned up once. CDR3 bases: TGTGCCACCAGCAGAGATTTGGGGACAGTCAATGAGCAGTTCTTC. As protein: CATSRDLGTVNEQFF. The gene calls are TRBV15 and TRBJ2-1; 7 bases map to TRBD1. This CDR3 has 15 amino acids. Looked up from germline, CDR1 is LNHNV and CDR2 is YYDKDF (reference sequence). V trimming: 0 bases; J trimming: 6 bases; junction bases outside the gene matches: 5.

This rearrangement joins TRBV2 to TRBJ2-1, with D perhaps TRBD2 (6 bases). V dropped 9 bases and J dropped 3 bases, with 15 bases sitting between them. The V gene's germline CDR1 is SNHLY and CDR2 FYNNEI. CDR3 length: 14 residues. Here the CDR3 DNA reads TGTGCCAGTTCCGGGACTTCCGTCTACAATGAGCAGTTCTTC. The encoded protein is CASSGTSVYNEQFF.

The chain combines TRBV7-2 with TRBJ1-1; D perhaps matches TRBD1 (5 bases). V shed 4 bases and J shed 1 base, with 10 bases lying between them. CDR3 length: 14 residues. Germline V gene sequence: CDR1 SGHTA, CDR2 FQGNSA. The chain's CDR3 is CASSYRTGNTEAFF. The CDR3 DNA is TGTGCCAGCAGCTATCGTACAGGGAACACTGAAGCTTTCTTT.

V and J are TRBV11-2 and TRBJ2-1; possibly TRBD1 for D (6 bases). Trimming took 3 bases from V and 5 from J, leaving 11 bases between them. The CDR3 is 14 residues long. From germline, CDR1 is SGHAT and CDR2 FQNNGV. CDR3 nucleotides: TGTGCCAGCAGCTTCCCAGGGGCGCACAATGAGCAGTTCTTC. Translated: CASSFPGAHNEQFF.

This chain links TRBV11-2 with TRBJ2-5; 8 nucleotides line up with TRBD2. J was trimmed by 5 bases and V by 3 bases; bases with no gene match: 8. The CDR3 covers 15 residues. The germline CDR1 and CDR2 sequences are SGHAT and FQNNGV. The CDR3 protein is CASSFSGTSMETQYF. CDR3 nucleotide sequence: TGTGCCAGCAGCTTTTCGGGGACTAGTATGGAGACCCAGTACTTC. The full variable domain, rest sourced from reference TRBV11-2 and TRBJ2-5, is EAGVAQSPRYKIIEKRQSVAFWCNPISGHATLYWYQQILGQGPKLLIQFQNNGVVDDSQLPKDRFSAERLKGVDSTLKIQPAKLEDSAVYLCASSFSGTSMETQYFGPGTRLLVL.

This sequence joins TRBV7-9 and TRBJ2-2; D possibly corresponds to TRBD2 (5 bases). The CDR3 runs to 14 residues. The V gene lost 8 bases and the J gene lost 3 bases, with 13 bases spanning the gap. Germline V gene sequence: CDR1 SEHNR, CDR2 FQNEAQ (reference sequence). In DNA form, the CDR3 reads TGTGCCAGCGTTGAGAGGGTGGACACCGGGGAGCTGTTTTTT. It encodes CASVERVDTGELFF.

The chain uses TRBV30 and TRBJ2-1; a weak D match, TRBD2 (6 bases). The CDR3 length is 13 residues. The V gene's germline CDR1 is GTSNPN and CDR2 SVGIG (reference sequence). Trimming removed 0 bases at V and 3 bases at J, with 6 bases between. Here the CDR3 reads CAWSVGLYNEQFF. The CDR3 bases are TGTGCCTGGAGTGTGGGACTCTACAATGAGCAGTTCTTC.

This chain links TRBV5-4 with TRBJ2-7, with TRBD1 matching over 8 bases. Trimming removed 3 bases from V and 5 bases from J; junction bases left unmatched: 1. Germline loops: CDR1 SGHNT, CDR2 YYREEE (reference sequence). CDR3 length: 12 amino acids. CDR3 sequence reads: CASSSTGDEQYF. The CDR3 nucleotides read TGTGCCAGCAGCTCGACAGGGGACGAGCAGTACTTC.

In DNA, the CDR3 is TGTGCCAGCAGCGTCGGACAGGGTGAGGGGAATGAGCAGTTCTTC. Translating it yields CASSVGQGEGNEQFF. The V and J genes are TRBV9 and TRBJ2-1; 8 nucleotides agree with TRBD1. V lost 2 bases and J lost 7; bases outside the gene matches: 8. The CDR3 has 15 amino acids. Per the germline V gene, CDR1 is SGDLS and CDR2 is YYNGEE.

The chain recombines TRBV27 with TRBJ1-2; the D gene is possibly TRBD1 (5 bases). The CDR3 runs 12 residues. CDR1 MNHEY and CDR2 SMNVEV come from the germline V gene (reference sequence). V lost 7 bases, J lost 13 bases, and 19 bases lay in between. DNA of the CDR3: TGTGCCAGCAAGGGAGGGGCTGGAGAGTTCACCTTC. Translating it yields CASKGGAGEFTF.

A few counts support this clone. This chain's CDR3 is CASSSGRDRGGYTF. Here the CDR3 DNA reads TGTGCCAGCAGTTCGGGCCGGGACAGGGGTGGCTACACCTTC. The chain joins TRBV27 to TRBJ1-2, with 10 bases aligning to TRBD1. The J segment lost 7 bases and the V segment lost 4 bases, leaving 6 bases of the junction unmatched. The CDR3 is 14 amino acids. In germline, CDR1 is MNHEY, CDR2 SMNVEV (reference sequence).

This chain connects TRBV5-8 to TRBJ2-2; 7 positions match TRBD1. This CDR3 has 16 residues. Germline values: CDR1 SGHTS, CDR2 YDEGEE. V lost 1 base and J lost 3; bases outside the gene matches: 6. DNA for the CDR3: TGTGCCAGCAGCTTGCACAGGGGAAGATACACCGGGGAGCTGTTTTTT. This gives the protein CASSLHRGRYTGELFF.

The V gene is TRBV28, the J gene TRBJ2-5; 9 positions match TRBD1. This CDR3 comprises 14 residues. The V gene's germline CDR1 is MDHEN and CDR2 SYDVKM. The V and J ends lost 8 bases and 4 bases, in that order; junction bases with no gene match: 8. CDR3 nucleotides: TGTGCCAGCGACCGGGACAGGGTAATAGAGACCCAGTACTTC. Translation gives CASDRDRVIETQYF. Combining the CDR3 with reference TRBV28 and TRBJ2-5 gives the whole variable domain DVKVTQSSRYLVKRTGEKVFLECVQDMDHENMFWYRQDPGLGLRLIYFSYDVKMKEKGDIPEGYSVSREKKERFSLILESASTNQTSMYLCASDRDRVIETQYFGPGTRLLVL.

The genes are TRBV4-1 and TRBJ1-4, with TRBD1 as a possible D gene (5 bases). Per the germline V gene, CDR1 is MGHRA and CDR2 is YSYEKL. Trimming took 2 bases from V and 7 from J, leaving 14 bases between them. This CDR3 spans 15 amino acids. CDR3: CASSQIGGGGEKLFF. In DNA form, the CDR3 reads TGCGCCAGCAGCCAAATTGGCGGCGGGGGTGAAAAACTGTTTTTT.

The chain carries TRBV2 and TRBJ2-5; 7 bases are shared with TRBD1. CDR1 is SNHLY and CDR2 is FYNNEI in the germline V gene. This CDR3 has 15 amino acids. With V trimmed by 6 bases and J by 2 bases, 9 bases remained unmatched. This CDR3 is CASSTDRFGQETQYF. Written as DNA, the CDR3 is TGTGCCAGCAGCACGGACAGGTTCGGACAAGAGACCCAGTACTTC.

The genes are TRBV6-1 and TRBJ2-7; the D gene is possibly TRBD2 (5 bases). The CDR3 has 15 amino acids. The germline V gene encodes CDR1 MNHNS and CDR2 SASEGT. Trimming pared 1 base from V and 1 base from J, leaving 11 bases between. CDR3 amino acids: CASSEEAGLSYEQYF. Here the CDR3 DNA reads TGTGCCAGCAGTGAAGAGGCAGGACTGTCCTACGAGCAGTACTTC.